The 7 T cell receptor beta chains below come from one sample, sequenced in a study of blood T cells in healthy people across ages. Primers used in a second PCR of about 7 to 12 cycles were a sample-barcoded 5' primer and a J-beta primer mix. From the 5' RACE reads, TCRdb called clonotypes with MiXCR, one entry per CDR3 protein. This table has some 640,000 distinct CDR3 sequences, about 30% appearing once. Sequenced: blood. Every receptor here comes from a woman older than 75 in good health.

This chain links TRBV4-1 with TRBJ2-1; D call uncertain. Near its end, the DNA agrees better with TRBJ2-7, so the J call may be wrong. CDR3 length: 16 residues. The V gene's germline CDR1 is MGHRA and CDR2 YSYEKL. Written as DNA, the CDR3 is TGCGCCAGCAGCCAAGAGTCACGTTCCTCCTACAATGAGCAGTACTTC. Its translation is CASSQESRSSYNEQYF.

This clonotype has just a few counts. The rearrangement uses TRBV2 and TRBJ1-5; D is unresolved. There are 14 residues in the CDR3. Germline loops: CDR1 SNHLY, CDR2 FYNNEI. Trimming shortened V by 7 bases and J by 0 bases, and 10 bases separated the two germline ends. The CDR3 region has the DNA TGTGCCAGCACCTTACAGTATAGCAATCAGCCCCAGCATTTT. It is translated as CASTLQYSNQPQHF.

This clonotype was counted between two and nine times. The J gene is TRBJ2-5, the V gene TRBV7-2; D uncertain. The end of the DNA fits TRBJ2-7 better, so the J call may be wrong. Germline V gene data show CDR1 as SGHTA and CDR2 as FQGNSA. This CDR3 region has 16 residues. In nucleotides, the CDR3 is TGTGCCAGCAGCTTAGCTAACCCGCTTGGGGAAGGCGAGCAGTACTTC. The encoded protein is CASSLANPLGEGEQYF.

The gene calls are TRBV3-1 and TRBJ2-1; 15 bases are a match to TRBD2. J was trimmed by 8 bases and V by 4 bases; bases with no gene match: 9. Germline loops: CDR1 LGHDT, CDR2 YNNKEL (reference sequence). There are 17 residues in the CDR3. CDR3 region: CASSLAARTSGGDEQFF. In DNA, the CDR3 is TGTGCCAGCAGCCTAGCCGCGCGGACTAGCGGGGGGGATGAGCAGTTCTTC.

This clonotype occurred a few times. The V and J genes are TRBV4-3 and TRBJ1-1; D is perhaps TRBD1 (6 bases). CDR1 is LGHNA and CDR2 is YSLEER in the germline V gene. Trimming took off 5 bases at V and 1 base at J, with 20 bases between the two ends. The CDR3 consists of 17 residues. DNA of the CDR3: TGCGCCAGCAGCTCCGGACTGGTCGTGGGGGCGAACACTGAAGCTTTCTTT. Encoded protein: CASSSGLVVGANTEAFF.

This clonotype was observed at least ten times. With a much larger clone just one base away, this may be a read error. The chain joins TRBV5-1 to TRBJ2-7, with 8 positions matching TRBD2. Germline CDR1 SGHRS, CDR2 YFSETQ. Germline trimming cut 4 bases from V and 7 bases from J; bases unmatched to any gene: 13. The CDR3 contains 15 residues. The CDR3 DNA sequence: TGCGCCAGCAGCCTGGATGGGACTAGGGTTGATGAGCAGTACTTC. Its translation is CASSLDGTRVDEQYF. Based on the CDR3 plus reference TRBV5-1 and TRBJ2-7, the full variable domain is KAGVTQTPRYLIKTRGQQVTLSCSPISGHRSVSWYQQTPGQGLQFLFEYFSETQRNKGNFPGRFSGRQFSNSRSEMNVSTLELGDSALYLCASSLDGTRVDEQYFGPGTRLTVT.

For this clonotype: This clone may be a read error of a much larger clone one base away. The chain carries TRBV3-1 and TRBJ2-1; TRBD2 matches 10 bases. Germline CDR1 LGHDT, CDR2 YNNKEL (reference sequence). The CDR3 runs to 16 residues. With V trimmed by 4 bases and J by 9 bases, 12 bases remained unmatched. This chain's CDR3 is CASSPGRAGGWGEQFF. The CDR3 DNA reads TGTGCCAGCAGCCCGGGACGAGCGGGGGGGTGGGGTGAGCAGTTCTTC.